This is a list of T cell receptor beta chains from one sample in a study of blood T cells in healthy people across ages. TCRdb reanalysed the 5' RACE reads using MiXCR and keeps one entry per CDR3 protein. The table records about 1.6 million distinct CDR3 sequences, around 35% of them present only once. Source material: blood. These receptors were obtained from a woman in her twenties or thirties in good health. Both conserved end residues are part of each CDR3.

J | V | CDR3
TRBJ2-1 | TRBV7-8 | CASSSARTSGSSYNEQFF
TRBJ1-6 | TRBV12-2 | CASRLESAGDPGLAPLHF
TRBJ2-3 | TRBV4-1 | CASSQGEDVTDTQYF
TRBJ1-1 | TRBV10-2 | CASKQGASTEAFF
TRBJ1-2 | TRBV2 | CASRGRGDGGYTF
TRBJ2-7 | TRBV5-1 | CASSLEAGGRYEQYF
TRBJ1-2 | TRBV6-5 | CASGYRGAGKIGYTF
TRBJ2-7 | TRBV12-3/TRBV12-4 | CACSLRGTYEQYF
TRBJ2-2 | TRBV6-2/TRBV6-3 | CASSYIQDTGELFF
TRBJ1-1 | TRBV20-1 | CRAPLEAFF
TRBJ1-6 | TRBV12-3/TRBV12-4 | CASSAGTGNNSPLHF
TRBJ2-1 | TRBV12-5 | CASGPIGGHEQFF
TRBJ2-1 | TRBV2 | CASSESQGSYNEQFF
TRBJ2-3 | TRBV5-1 | CASSSNRGTDTQYF
TRBJ2-6 | TRBV4-1 | CASSPTRGSGANVLTF
TRBJ2-2 | TRBV25-1 | CASRDETRTGELFF